This T cell receptor beta chain comes out of a study of vaccination effects on CD4 cells after COVID-19. Study summary: Sampling occurred a median 72 days post second dose, range 14 to 241.

CDR1 and CDR2 (germline): DFQATT, SNEGSKA (reference sequence). CDR3 length equals 11 residues. The V and J ends lost 3 bases and 13 bases, in that order; junction bases with no gene match: 6. Viral peptide pool expansion of antigen-specific CD4+ T cells preceded sequencing in the ViraFEST assay. Following 10 days of culture, CD4+ T cells were isolated. BNT162b2 vaccine or mRNA-1273 vaccine was given to participants in two doses. Testing of the vaccine recipients showed negative nucleocapsid antibodies and no prior SARS-CoV-2 infection. PBMC were cultured at about 1.9 million per well with roughly 10 IU/ml IL-2 and about 9.4 ug/ml peptides. TCRdb's table, derived via immunoSEQ multiplex PCR, lists solely in-frame clones and lacks some. The sample carries 25,000 to 30,000 clones, roughly four fifths recorded once. In its sample, this clone was seen a few times. What it recognizes is unknown. Study observations and caveats: Clonal contraction was marked in infection- and vaccine-induced clones late after vaccination.

The clonotype comes from a human donor who received a COVID-19 vaccine. The chain couples TRBV20-1 to TRBJ1-5; 7 nucleotides match TRBD1. The material was CD4+ T cells from PBMCs cultured with HCoV-229E spike peptides, obtained after COVID-19 vaccination. In nucleotides, the CDR3 is TGCAGTGCTAGGTTCCCGGGACAGCAGCATTTT. Its protein is CSARFPGQQHF.